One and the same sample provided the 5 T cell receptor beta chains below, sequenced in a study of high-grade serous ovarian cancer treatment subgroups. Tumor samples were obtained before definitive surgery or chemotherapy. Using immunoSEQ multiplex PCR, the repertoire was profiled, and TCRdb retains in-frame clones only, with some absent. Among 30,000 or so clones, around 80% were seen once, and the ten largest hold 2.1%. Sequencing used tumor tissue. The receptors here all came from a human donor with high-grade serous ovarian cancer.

This CDR3 is CAISEGDTSSGNSPLHF. The CDR3 DNA sequence: TGTGCCATCAGTGAAGGGGACACGAGCTCGGGGAATTCACCCCTCCACTTT. The rearrangement uses TRBV10-3 and TRBJ1-6; maybe TRBD1 (6 bases). The germline V gene has CDR1 ENHRY and CDR2 SYGVKD. The CDR3 spans 17 residues. The V and J ends lost 3 bases and 7 bases respectively, with 19 bases between them.

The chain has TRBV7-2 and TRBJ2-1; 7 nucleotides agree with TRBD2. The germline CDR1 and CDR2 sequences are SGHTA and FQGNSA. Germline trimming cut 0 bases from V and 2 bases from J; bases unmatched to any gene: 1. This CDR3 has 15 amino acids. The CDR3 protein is CASSLAGRTYNEQFF. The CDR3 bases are TGTGCCAGCAGCTTAGCCGGGAGGACCTACAATGAGCAGTTCTTC.

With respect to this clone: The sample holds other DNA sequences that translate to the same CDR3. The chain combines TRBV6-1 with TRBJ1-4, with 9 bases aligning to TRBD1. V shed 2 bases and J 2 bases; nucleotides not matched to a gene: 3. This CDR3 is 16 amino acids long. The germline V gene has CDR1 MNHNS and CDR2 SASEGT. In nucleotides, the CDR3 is TGTGCCAGCAGTGAATGGACAGGGGCTACTAATGAAAAACTGTTTTTT. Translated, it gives CASSEWTGATNEKLFF.

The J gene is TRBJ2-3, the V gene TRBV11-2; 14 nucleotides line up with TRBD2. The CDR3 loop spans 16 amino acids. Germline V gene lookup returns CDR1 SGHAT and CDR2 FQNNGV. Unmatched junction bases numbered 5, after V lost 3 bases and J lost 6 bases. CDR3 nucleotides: TGTGCCAGCAGCTTTGGGACTAGCGGGAGATGGGATACGCAGTATTTT. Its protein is CASSFGTSGRWDTQYF.

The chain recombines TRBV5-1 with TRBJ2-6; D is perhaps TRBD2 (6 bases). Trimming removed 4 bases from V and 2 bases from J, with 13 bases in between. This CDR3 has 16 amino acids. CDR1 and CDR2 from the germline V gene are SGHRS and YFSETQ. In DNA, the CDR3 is TGCGCCAGCAGCCCCCTGCGGGGAACTGGGGCCAACGTCCTGACTTTC. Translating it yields CASSPLRGTGANVLTF.